What follows describes a single T cell receptor (beta chain). Its antigen is currently unknown. A universal primer site and UMIs were added as TCR cDNA was made by 5'RACE template switching. Each CDR3 protein gets one entry after TCRdb re-called the 5' RACE reads with MiXCR. Here the sample spans about 510,000 distinct CDR3 sequences, 20% to 25% being singletons. The CDR3 length is 15 residues. Per the germline V gene, CDR1 is SGHAT and CDR2 is FQNNGV. Deletions cut 1 base from V and 5 bases from J, with 12 bases between. The data originate from a study of T cells after yellow fever vaccination. Study results and caveats: CD4 and CD8 compartments shared a small share of clonotypes. The secondary T-cell response peaked on day 5, not day 15, but was weaker.

The source material was PBMCs, sampled roughly 20 days after the first yellow fever vaccination. This rearrangement joins TRBV11-2 to TRBJ2-1; possible D gene TRBD2, 7 bases. The TCR sequence derives from a man between 18 and 35 years old who received the YFV17D yellow fever vaccine. The CDR3 DNA is TGTGCCAGCAGCTTAGTGCCGGGGGGCCACAATGAGCAGTTCTTC. It is translated as CASSLVPGGHNEQFF.